This TCR beta chain was found in a study of blood T cell repertoires in COVID-19. CDR3 length equals 15 residues. Deletions cut 2 bases from V and 3 bases from J, with 8 bases between. Germline V gene lookup returns CDR1 KGHSY and CDR2 FQNENV. Produced via immunoSEQ multiplex PCR; TCRdb's table is partial and in-frame only. The sample yields around 170,000 clones, around 80% seen once. Sequenced: PBMCs or T cells enriched from blood (not recorded which). The chain employs TRBV16 and TRBJ2-6, with D maybe TRBD2 (6 bases). The receptor's source is a man between 60 and 70 years old who had been exposed to COVID-19. As DNA, the CDR3 is TGTGCCAGCAGCCAAGAGCGGGTTGGGGCCAACGTCCTGACTTTC. It codes for CASSQERVGANVLTF. Filled out from reference TRBV16 and TRBJ2-6, the complete variable domain reads GEEVAQTPKHLVRGEGQKAKLYCAPIKGHSYVFWYQQVLKNEFKFLISFQNENVFDETGMPKERFSAKCLPNSPCSLEIQATKLEDSAVYFCASSQERVGANVLTFGAGSRLTVL.